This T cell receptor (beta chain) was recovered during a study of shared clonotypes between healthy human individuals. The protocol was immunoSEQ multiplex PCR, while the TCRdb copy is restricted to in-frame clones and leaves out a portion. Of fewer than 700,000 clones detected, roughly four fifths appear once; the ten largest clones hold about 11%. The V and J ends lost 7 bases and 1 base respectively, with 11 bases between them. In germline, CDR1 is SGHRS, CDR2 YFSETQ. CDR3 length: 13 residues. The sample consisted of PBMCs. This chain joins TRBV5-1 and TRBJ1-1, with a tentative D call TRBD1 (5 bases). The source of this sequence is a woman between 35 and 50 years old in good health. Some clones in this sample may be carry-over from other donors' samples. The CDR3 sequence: CASSGRSNTEAFF. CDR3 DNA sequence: TGCGCCAGCTCAGGGCGCTCGAACACTGAAGCTTTCTTT.